This TCR beta chain is from a study of cytomegalovirus exposure and HLA in healthy donors. Study outcomes and limitations: Later, an analysis found that common viral pathogens appeared to be linked with several of the most significant clusters. For most TCR sequences rarity was the rule, although some public TCRs occurred in many donors.

The PCR was carried out with 60 Vbeta primers and 13 Jbeta primers. Profiled with immunoSEQ multiplex PCR; TCRdb holds only in-frame clones, not every one. The table includes under 200,000 clones, over 70% detected once. Healthy bone marrow donors made up the donor group. This CDR3 is built from 15 residues. Germline loops: CDR1 SNHLY, CDR2 FYNNEI. V was pared by 7 bases and J by 4 bases, with 9 bases of the junction left unmatched. On this clone itself: What it binds is unknown.

The rearrangement uses TRBV2 and TRBJ2-5, with 10 bases that match TRBD2. The sequence came from a male donor in good health and CMV-seropositive. Sequencing input: PBMCs. As DNA, the CDR3 is TGTGCCAGCATTCCCGAAAGCGGGGGGGGAGAGACCCAGTACTTC. Translated, it gives CASIPESGGGETQYF.